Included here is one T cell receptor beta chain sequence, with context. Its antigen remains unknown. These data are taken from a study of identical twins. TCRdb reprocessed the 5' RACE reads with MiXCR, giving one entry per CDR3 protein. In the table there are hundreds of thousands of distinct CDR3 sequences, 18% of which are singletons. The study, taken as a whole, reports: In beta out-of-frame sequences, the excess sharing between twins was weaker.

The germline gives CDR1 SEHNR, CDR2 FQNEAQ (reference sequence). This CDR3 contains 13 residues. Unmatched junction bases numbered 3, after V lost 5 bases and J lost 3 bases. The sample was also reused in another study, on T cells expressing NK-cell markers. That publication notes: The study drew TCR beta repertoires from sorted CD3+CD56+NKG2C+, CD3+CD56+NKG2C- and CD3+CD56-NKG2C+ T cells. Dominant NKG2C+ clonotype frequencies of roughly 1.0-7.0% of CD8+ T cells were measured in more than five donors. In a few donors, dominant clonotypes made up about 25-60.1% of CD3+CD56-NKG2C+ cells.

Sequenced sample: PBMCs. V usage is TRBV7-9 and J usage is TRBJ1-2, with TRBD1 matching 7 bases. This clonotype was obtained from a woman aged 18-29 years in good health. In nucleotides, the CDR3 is TGTGCCAGCAGCGAACAGGGGCACTATGGCTACACCTTC. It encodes CASSEQGHYGYTF.